This T cell receptor beta chain came from a study of shared clonotypes between healthy human individuals. Only in-frame clones appear in the TCRdb table, and some are missing; sequencing was by immunoSEQ multiplex PCR. The table lists over a million clones, more than 65% of them singletons. The germline CDR1 and CDR2 sequences are SNHLY and FYNNEI. Trimming shortened V by 4 bases and J by 0 bases, and 10 bases separated the two germline ends. This CDR3 is built from 14 residues. In regard to this clone: This CDR3 is also generated by other DNA sequences in the sample.

The TCR originated in a man aged 18 to 30 in good health. The specimen sequenced was memory CD4+ T cells sorted from blood. Subset of the sample: CD45RA-negative fraction. The chain is built from TRBV2 and TRBJ2-7; D perhaps matches TRBD1 (5 bases). In nucleotides, the CDR3 is TGTGCCAGCAGTGTAGACAGAAGCTCCTACGAGCAGTACTTC. Translation: CASSVDRSSYEQYF.